Included here is one T cell receptor beta chain sequence, with context. This sample was taken from a study of blood T cell repertoires in COVID-19. Study at large: The cDNA or gDNA used as material had been derived from T cells, B-cell-depleted T cells, or PBMCs.

TCRdb keeps only in-frame clones here, not all; method: immunoSEQ multiplex PCR. The data contain a few hundred thousand clones, around 90% of them singletons. The CDR3 is 13 residues long. V was cut by 3 bases and J by 6 bases, with 10 bases left in between. The germline gives CDR1 SGHKS, CDR2 YYEKEE (reference sequence). The chain employs TRBV5-5 and TRBJ1-5; the D gene is possibly TRBD1 (5 bases). Material: peripheral blood. The source is a man aged 18 to 29 with active or convalescent COVID-19. CDR3 residues: CASSSGVPQPQHF. The CDR3, as DNA: TGTGCCAGCAGCTCGGGGGTTCCTCAGCCCCAGCATTTT.